This T cell receptor (beta chain) was identified during a study of CD8+ T cells in alopecia areata. This clone showed up just a few times. Reverse transcribed after extraction, RNA yielded cDNA as the sequencing template. The data were produced by immunoSEQ multiplex PCR, yet TCRdb's version contains in-frame clones alone and is incomplete. This table holds 150,000 to 200,000 clones, roughly 58% found once. Trimming pared 5 bases from V and 7 bases from J, leaving 14 bases between. CDR3 length: 13 amino acids. Germline CDR1 reads MNHEY; CDR2 reads SVGAGI. Treatment denoted: oral pan-JAK inhibitor, 5-10 mg twice daily.

The chain employs TRBV6-5 and TRBJ1-2, with D hard to call. The TCR was taken from a human donor with alopecia areata. The sample here was CD4+ T cells sorted from blood, taken between weeks 55 and 65, from a patient treated with tofacitinib. CDR3 in amino acids: CASSEDAGGGYTF. The DNA of the CDR3 is TGTGCCAGCAGTGAAGACGCTGGAGGTGGCTACACCTTC.